Shown below are 12 T cell receptor beta chains from a single sample sequenced in a study of T cells after posttransplantation cyclophosphamide. Busulfan-fludarabine conditioning, marrow transplant, and cyclophosphamide on days +3 and +4 were administered. This table comes from immunoSEQ multiplex PCR, and its TCRdb copy is limited to in-frame clones, with some not included. Of roughly 4,800 clones listed, about two thirds are singletons. This specimen was PBMCs, taken 362 days after allogeneic stem cell transplant with posttransplant cyclophosphamide. The receptors shown here come from a male patient aged 60-69 years who received an allogeneic stem cell transplant from an unrelated donor, was CMV-positive, and had acute GVHD only. Some T cells may have originated in the graft donor.

V and J are TRBV6-5 and TRBJ2-7, with 10 nucleotides matching TRBD2. Germline CDR1 MNHEY, CDR2 SVGAGI. V lost 4 bases to trimming and J lost 6 bases; unmatched junction nucleotides: 12. This CDR3 has 16 amino acids. CDR3 DNA sequence: TGTGCCAGCAGTTTTCTAGCGGGGGACCCTCTGGCCGAGCAGTACTTC. Residues: CASSFLAGDPLAEQYF.

As DNA, the CDR3 is TGCGCCAGCAGCCAAGACGTACAGGGAGGGGAAAAACTGTTTTTT. This gives the protein CASSQDVQGGEKLFF. The chain is built from TRBV4-3 and TRBJ1-4; TRBD1 is a possible D gene (6 bases). Per the germline V gene, CDR1 is LGHNA and CDR2 is YSLEER. The V and J ends lost 0 bases and 8 bases respectively, with 13 bases between them. The CDR3 is 15 residues long.

Only one count was recorded for this clone. The chain links TRBV4-3 to TRBJ2-5, with D perhaps TRBD1 (7 bases). TRBJ2-7 matches the DNA end more closely, so the J call is doubtful. The CDR3 length is 15 residues. The germline V gene has CDR1 LGHNA and CDR2 YSLEER. CDR3 DNA: TGCGCCAGCAGCCAGTACCTTTCAGGGGGGTACGAGCAGTACTTC. Protein sequence: CASSQYLSGGYEQYF.

The rearrangement links TRBV7-9 to TRBJ2-5, with 7 bases that match TRBD2. The CDR3 has 15 amino acids. CDR1 and CDR2 (germline): SEHNR, FQNEAQ (reference sequence). V dropped 1 base and J dropped 4; count of bases not matched to a gene: 6. Here the CDR3 reads CASSLDWASGETQYF. For the CDR3, the DNA is TGTGCCAGCAGCTTAGACTGGGCTAGCGGAGAGACCCAGTACTTC.

In its sample, this clone was seen once. The chain is built from TRBV7-8 and TRBJ1-1; D unclear. This CDR3 has 15 residues. V shed 3 bases and J shed 4 bases, with 15 bases lying between them. Germline CDR1 reads SGHVS; CDR2 reads FQNEAQ. CDR3 sequence: CASSFQFLSGTEAFF. The CDR3 DNA reads as TGTGCCAGCAGCTTTCAATTTCTGTCAGGCACTGAAGCTTTCTTT.

As DNA, the CDR3 is TGTGCCAGCTCATCGGACAGCTACGAGCAGTACTTC. It specifies CASSSDSYEQYF. This chain joins TRBV18 and TRBJ2-7; D perhaps matches TRBD1 (6 bases). Germline V gene data show CDR1 as KGHSH and CDR2 as LQKENI. V gave up 5 bases and J gave up 3 bases, with 8 bases separating them. This CDR3 has 12 amino acids.

The chain has TRBV7-9 and TRBJ1-1; D is perhaps TRBD1 (6 bases). Germline values: CDR1 SEHNR, CDR2 FQNEAQ (reference sequence). The CDR3 consists of 13 residues. V gave up 4 bases and J gave up 3 bases, with 9 bases separating them. The CDR3 coding sequence is TGTGCCAGCAGCTCACAGGGCCACACTGAAGCTTTCTTT. It is translated as CASSSQGHTEAFF.

A few counts support this clone. The genes are TRBV10-3 and TRBJ1-1; D not resolved. With 3 bases removed from V and 6 bases from J, the gap between germline ends came to 14 bases. Germline V gene data show CDR1 as ENHRY and CDR2 as SYGVKD. This CDR3 is built from 14 residues. CDR3 nucleotide sequence: TGTGCCATCAGTGATTCCGGGGTCGGCCCTGAAGCTTTCTTT. Protein product: CAISDSGVGPEAFF.

On this clone itself: Germline is not matched at one junction end, which may reflect a read error. This CDR3 is also generated by other DNA sequences in the sample. This chain uses TRBV30 with TRBJ2-3, with a tentative D call TRBD2 (5 bases). The CDR3 loop spans 13 amino acids. Germline loops: CDR1 GTSNPN, CDR2 SVGIG (reference sequence). Here the CDR3 reads CALQREGTDTQYF. As DNA, the CDR3 is TGCGCCCTTCAGAGGGAAGGCACAGATACGCAGTATTTT.

This clone was counted once. The chain links TRBV6-5 to TRBJ1-1; D possibly corresponds to TRBD1 (6 bases). The CDR3 runs to 13 residues. CDR1 is MNHEY and CDR2 is SVGAGI in the germline V gene. Trimming left V 2 bases short and J 7 bases short, with 11 bases between. The CDR3 DNA is TGTGCCAGCAGTTACGAGGACAGCCGTGAAGCTTTCTTT. Its protein product is CASSYEDSREAFF.

This clone was picked up a small number of times. The chain employs TRBV7-8 and TRBJ2-7, with unresolved D. The V end was cut by 1 base, the J end by 7 bases, with 11 bases between. CDR1 is SGHVS, CDR2 FQNEAQ, per germline. The CDR3 consists of 13 residues. The CDR3 nucleotides read TGTGCCAGCAGCTTAGGGGTAACGCGGGAGCAGTACTTC. This gives the protein CASSLGVTREQYF.

This clone was detected once. The gene calls are TRBV4-3 and TRBJ2-5, with 9 bases matching TRBD1. The assigned J gene may be wrong: the sequence end matches TRBJ2-7 better. From germline, CDR1 is LGHNA and CDR2 YSLEER. The CDR3 runs 13 residues. CDR3 sequence reads: CASSQGTGSEQYF. CDR3 in DNA: TGCGCCAGCAGCCAGGGGACAGGGTCCGAGCAGTACTTC.